A single sample gave rise to the 6 T cell receptor beta chains below, sequenced in a study of OX40 agonist ivuxolimab in advanced cancers. The method was immunoSEQ multiplex PCR; TCRdb's version includes in-frame clones alone and lacks a portion of them. The sample contains roughly 93,000 clones, 84% of which appear only once. The sample here was CD4+ or CD8+ T cells sorted from blood, taken in a trial of the OX40 agonist ivuxolimab. All receptors come from an adult with an advanced solid tumor such as melanoma, head and neck, liver or kidney cancer.

The chain carries TRBV7-2 and TRBJ2-7; no clear D. Germline V gives CDR1 SGHTA, CDR2 FQGNSA. Trimming took 3 bases from V and 6 from J, leaving 9 bases between them. This CDR3 is 12 amino acids long. Here the CDR3 DNA reads TGTGCCAGCAGCTTCCAACTCGGCGAGCAGTACTTC. Translated: CASSFQLGEQYF.

The chain employs TRBV7-2 and TRBJ2-7, with 8 bases matching TRBD2. CDR3 size: 15 residues. V lost 1 base to trimming and J lost 2 bases; unmatched junction nucleotides: 4. Germline V gene lookup returns CDR1 SGHTA and CDR2 FQGNSA. Here the CDR3 DNA reads TGTGCCAGCAGCTTAGGGACTAGCCTTGCCTACGAGCAGTACTTC. It codes for CASSLGTSLAYEQYF.

The rearrangement uses TRBV9 and TRBJ2-3, with 7 positions matching TRBD2. CDR3 size: 14 residues. CDR1 and CDR2 from the germline V gene are SGDLS and YYNGEE. V was clipped by 2 bases and J by 6 bases; unmatched bases: 6. CDR3 amino acids: CASSVGRAEDTQYF. CDR3 DNA sequence: TGTGCCAGCAGCGTTGGGAGGGCGGAGGATACGCAGTATTTT.

The CDR3 DNA reads as TGTGCCAGCAGCCAAGATCGGAGCGGGAGGGCCTCCTACGAGCAGTACTTC. It codes for CASSQDRSGRASYEQYF. V is TRBV5-8 and J is TRBJ2-7; 10 nucleotides match TRBD2. Germline trimming cut 4 bases from V and 0 bases from J; bases unmatched to any gene: 10. The germline V gene encodes CDR1 SGHTS and CDR2 YDEGEE. This CDR3 has 17 residues.

The chain is built from TRBV2 and TRBJ1-6, with D hard to call. The CDR3 has 11 residues. Deletions cut 7 bases from V and 8 bases from J, with 6 bases between. The germline V gene encodes CDR1 SNHLY and CDR2 FYNNEI. The CDR3 loop is CASTFHSPLHF. The CDR3 DNA is TGTGCCAGCACCTTCCATTCACCCCTCCACTTT.

This sequence joins TRBV4-1 and TRBJ2-4; 9 bases agree with TRBD2. The V and J ends lost 0 bases and 0 bases, in that order; junction bases with no gene match: 0. Germline CDR1 MGHRA, CDR2 YSYEKL. CDR3 length equals 16 residues. The DNA for the CDR3 is TGCGCCAGCAGCCAAGAACTAGCGGGAGCCAAAAACATTCAGTACTTC. Protein product: CASSQELAGAKNIQYF.